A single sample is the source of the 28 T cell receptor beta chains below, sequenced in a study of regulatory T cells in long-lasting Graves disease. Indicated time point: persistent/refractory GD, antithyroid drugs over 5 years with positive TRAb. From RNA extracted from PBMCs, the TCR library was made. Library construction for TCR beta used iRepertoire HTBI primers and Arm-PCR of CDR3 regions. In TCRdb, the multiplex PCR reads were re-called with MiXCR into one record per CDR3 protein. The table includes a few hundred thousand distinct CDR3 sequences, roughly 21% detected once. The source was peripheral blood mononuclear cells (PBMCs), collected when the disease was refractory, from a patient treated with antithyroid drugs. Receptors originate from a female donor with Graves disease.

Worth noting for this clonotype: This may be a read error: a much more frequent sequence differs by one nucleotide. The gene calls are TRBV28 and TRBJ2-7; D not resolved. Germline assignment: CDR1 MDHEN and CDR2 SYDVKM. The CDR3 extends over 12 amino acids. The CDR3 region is CASSDGSREQCF. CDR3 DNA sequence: TGTGCCAGCAGTGACGGTTCGCGCGAGCAGTGCTTC.

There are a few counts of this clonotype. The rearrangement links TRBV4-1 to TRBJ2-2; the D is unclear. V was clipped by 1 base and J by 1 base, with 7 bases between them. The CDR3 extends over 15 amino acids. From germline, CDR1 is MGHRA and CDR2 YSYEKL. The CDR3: CASSQGGLNTGELFF. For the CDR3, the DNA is TGCGCCAGCAGCCAAGGAGGATTGAACACCGGGGAGCTGTTTTTT.

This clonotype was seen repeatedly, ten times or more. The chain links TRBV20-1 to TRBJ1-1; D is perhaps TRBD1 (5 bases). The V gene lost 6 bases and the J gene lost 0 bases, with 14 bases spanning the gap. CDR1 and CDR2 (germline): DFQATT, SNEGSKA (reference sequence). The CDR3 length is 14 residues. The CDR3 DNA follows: TGCAGTGCAAAACCCGGGACTTTGAACACTGAAGCTTTCTTT. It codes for CSAKPGTLNTEAFF.

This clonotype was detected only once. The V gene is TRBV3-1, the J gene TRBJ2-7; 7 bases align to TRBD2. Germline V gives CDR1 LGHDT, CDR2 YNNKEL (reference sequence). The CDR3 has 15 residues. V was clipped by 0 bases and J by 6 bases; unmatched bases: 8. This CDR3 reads CASSQDLAGVGEQYF. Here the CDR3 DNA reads TGTGCCAGCAGCCAAGATCTTGCGGGGGTAGGCGAGCAGTACTTC.

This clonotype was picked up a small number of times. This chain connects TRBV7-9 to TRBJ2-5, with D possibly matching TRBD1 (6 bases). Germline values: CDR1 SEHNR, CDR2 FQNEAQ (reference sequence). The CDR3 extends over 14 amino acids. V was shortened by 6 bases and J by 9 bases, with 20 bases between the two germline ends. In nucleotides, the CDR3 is TGTGCCAGCAGTTCCGACTCCTTGCCAGGGGCCCAGTACTTC. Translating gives CASSSDSLPGAQYF.

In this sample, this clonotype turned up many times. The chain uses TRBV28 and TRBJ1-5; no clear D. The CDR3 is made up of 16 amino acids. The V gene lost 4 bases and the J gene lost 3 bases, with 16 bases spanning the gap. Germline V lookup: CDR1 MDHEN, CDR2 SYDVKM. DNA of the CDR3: TGTGCCAGCAGTTGGGAGCCGGAAAACTTCAATCAGCCCCAGCATTTT. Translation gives CASSWEPENFNQPQHF.

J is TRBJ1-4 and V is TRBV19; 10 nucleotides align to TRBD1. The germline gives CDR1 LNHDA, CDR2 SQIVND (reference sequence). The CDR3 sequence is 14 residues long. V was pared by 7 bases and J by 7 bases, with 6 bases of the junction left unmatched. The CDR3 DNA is TGTGCCAGTATCCTCCGGGACAGGGGTGAAAAACTGTTTTTT. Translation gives CASILRDRGEKLFF.

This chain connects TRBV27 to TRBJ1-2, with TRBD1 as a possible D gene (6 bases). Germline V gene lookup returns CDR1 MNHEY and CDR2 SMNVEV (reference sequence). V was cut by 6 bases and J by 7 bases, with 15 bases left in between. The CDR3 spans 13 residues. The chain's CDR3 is CASRDRVFSGYTF. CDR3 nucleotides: TGTGCCAGCAGGGACAGAGTTTTTTCTGGCTACACCTTC.

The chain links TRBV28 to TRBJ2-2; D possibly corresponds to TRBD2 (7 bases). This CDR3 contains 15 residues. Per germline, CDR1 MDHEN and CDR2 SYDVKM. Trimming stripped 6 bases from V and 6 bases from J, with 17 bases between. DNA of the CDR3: TGTGCCAGCAGCACTCCGAGGGGGGGGCCCGGGGAGCTGTTTTTT. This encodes CASSTPRGGPGELFF. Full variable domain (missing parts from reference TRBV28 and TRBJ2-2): DVKVTQSSRYLVKRTGEKVFLECVQDMDHENMFWYRQDPGLGLRLIYFSYDVKMKEKGDIPEGYSVSREKKERFSLILESASTNQTSMYLCASSTPRGGPGELFFGEGSRLTVL.

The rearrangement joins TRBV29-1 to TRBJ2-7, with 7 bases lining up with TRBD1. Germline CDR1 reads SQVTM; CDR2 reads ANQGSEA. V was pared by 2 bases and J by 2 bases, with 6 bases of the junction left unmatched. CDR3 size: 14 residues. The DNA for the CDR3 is TGCAGCGTTGAATCTGAGACAGGGCCCTACGAGCAGTACTTC. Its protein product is CSVESETGPYEQYF.

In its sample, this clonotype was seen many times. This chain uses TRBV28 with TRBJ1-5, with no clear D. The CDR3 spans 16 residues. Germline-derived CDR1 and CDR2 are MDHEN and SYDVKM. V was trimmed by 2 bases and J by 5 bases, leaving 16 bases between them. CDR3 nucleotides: TGTGCCAGCAGTTTACAGACCGGGGTACCCGATCAGCCCCAGCATTTT. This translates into CASSLQTGVPDQPQHF.

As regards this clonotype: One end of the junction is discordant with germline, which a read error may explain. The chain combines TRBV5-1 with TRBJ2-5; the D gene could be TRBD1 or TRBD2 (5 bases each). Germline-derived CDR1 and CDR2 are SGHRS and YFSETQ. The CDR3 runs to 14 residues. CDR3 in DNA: TGCGCCAGCAGCTTGGCGGGGCGCGAGCACAGCCCGGACTTC. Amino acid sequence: CASSLAGREHSPDF.

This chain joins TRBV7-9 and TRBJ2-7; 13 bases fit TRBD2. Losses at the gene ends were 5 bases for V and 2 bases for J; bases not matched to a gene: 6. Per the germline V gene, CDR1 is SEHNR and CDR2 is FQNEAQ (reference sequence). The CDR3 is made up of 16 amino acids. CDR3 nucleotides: TGTGCCAGCAGCCCACCGGGACTAGCGGGAACCTACGAGCAGTACTTC. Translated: CASSPPGLAGTYEQYF.

The CDR3 DNA sequence: TGTGCCAGCAGCCGATCTGGGGGGAATGAAAAACTGTTTTTT. Protein product: CASSRSGGNEKLFF. This rearrangement joins TRBV14 to TRBJ1-4, with D maybe TRBD1 (5 bases). The CDR3 spans 14 residues. V was shortened by 4 bases and J by 5 bases, with 11 bases between the two germline ends. Germline-derived CDR1 and CDR2 are SGHDN and FVKESK.

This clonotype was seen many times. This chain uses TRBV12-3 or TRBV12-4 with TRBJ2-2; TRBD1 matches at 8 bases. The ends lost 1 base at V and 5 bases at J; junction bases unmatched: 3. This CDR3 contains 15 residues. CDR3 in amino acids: CASSLGTGQTGELFF. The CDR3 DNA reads TGTGCCAGCAGTTTAGGGACAGGGCAGACCGGGGAGCTGTTTTTT.

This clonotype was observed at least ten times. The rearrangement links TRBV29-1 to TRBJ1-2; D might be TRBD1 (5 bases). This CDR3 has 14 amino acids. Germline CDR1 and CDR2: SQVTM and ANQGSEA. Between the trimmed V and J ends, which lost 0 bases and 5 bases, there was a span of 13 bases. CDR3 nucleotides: TGCAGCGTTGAAGATGTCAGAGGGGAGTATGGCTACACCTTC. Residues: CSVEDVRGEYGYTF.

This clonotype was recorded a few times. The CDR3 nucleotides are TGTGCCTCGAAAAAAAAGGGACAGGGAGTGCGTGGCTACACCTTC. Translated, it gives CASKKKGQGVRGYTF. The gene calls are TRBV30 and TRBJ1-2, with 9 positions matching TRBD1. Germline V lookup: CDR1 GTSNPN, CDR2 SVGIG (reference sequence). CDR3 size: 15 residues. Trimming cost V 7 bases and J 7 bases; bases outside gene matches: 16. The whole variable domain, remainder taken from reference TRBV30 and TRBJ1-2, is SQTIHQWPATLVQPVGSPLSLECTVEGTSNPNLYWYRQAAGRGLQLLFYSVGIGQISSEVPQNLSASRPQDRQFILSSKKLLLSDSGFYLCASKKKGQGVRGYTFGSGTRLTVV.

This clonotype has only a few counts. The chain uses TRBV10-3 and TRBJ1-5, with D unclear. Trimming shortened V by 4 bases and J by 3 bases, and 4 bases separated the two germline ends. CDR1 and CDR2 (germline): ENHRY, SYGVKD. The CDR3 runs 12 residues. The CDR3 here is CAISGPNQPQHF. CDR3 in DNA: TGTGCCATCAGTGGTCCCAATCAGCCCCAGCATTTT.

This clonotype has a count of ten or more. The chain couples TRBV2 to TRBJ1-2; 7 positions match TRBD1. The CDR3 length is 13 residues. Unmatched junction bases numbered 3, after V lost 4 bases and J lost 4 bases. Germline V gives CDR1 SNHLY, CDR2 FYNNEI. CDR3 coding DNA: TGTGCCAGCAGTGCTTCAGGGGGCTATGGCTACACCTTC. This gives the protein CASSASGGYGYTF.

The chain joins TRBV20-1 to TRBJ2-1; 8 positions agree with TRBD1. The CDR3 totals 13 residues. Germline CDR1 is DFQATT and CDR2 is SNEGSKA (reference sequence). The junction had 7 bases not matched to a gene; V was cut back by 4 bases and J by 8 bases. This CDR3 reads CSATGGARDEQFF. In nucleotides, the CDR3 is TGCAGTGCTACAGGGGGCGCGCGGGATGAGCAGTTCTTC.

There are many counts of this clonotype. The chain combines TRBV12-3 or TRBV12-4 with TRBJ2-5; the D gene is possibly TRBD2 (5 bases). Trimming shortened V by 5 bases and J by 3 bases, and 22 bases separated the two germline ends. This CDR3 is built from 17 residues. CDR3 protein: CASSPGVLAGWEETQYF. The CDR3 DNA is TGTGCCAGCAGTCCCGGGGTATTGGCGGGCTGGGAAGAGACCCAGTACTTC.

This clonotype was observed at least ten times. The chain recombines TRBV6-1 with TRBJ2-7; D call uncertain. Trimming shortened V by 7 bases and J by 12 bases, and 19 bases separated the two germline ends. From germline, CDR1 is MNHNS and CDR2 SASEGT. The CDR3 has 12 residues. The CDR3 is CASTQDGSVVYF. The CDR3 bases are TGTGCCAGCACCCAAGACGGGTCGGTGGTGTACTTC.

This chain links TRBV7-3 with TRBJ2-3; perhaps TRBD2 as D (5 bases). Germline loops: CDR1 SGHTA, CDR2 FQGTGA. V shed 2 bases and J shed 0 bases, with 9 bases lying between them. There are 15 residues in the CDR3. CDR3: CASSLGGYSTDTQYF. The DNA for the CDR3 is TGTGCCAGCAGCTTAGGCGGGTATAGCACAGATACGCAGTATTTT.

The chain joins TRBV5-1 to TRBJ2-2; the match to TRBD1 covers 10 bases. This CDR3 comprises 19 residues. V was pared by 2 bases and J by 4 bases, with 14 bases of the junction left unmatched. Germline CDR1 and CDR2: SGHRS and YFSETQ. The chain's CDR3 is CASSFNRGPGQGFTGELFF. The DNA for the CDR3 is TGCGCCAGCAGCTTCAACAGGGGACCGGGACAGGGGTTCACCGGGGAGCTGTTTTTT.

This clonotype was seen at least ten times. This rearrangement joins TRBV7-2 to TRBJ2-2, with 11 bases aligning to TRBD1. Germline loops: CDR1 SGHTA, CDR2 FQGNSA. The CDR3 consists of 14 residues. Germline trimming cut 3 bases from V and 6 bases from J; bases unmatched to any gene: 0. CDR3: CASSLDRGPGELFF. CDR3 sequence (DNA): TGTGCCAGCAGCTTGGACAGGGGGCCCGGGGAGCTGTTTTTT.

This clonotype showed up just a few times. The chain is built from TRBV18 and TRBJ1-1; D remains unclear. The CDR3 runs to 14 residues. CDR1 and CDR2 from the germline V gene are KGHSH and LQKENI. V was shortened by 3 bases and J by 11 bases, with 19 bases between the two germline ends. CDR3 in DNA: TGTGCCAGCTCACCGACGACCGAGGCGGGAGCCGCTTTCTTT. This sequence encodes CASSPTTEAGAAFF.

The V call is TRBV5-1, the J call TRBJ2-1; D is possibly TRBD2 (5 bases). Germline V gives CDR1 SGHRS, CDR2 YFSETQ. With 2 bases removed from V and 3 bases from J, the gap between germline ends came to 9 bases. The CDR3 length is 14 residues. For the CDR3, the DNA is TGCGCCAGCAGCTTAGGACTTTACTACAATGAGCAGTTCTTC. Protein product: CASSLGLYYNEQFF.

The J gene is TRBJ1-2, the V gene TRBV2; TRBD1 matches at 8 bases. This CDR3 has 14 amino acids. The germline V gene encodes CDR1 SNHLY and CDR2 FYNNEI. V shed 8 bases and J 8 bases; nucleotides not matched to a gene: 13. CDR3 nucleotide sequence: TGTGCCAGCGTGGGGGTGACAGGGGAAAGAGGCTACACCTTC. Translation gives CASVGVTGERGYTF.